The T cell receptor (beta chain) described here comes from a study of cytomegalovirus exposure and HLA in healthy donors. Both 60 Vbeta primers and 13 Jbeta primers went into the PCR. The protocol was immunoSEQ multiplex PCR, while the TCRdb copy is restricted to in-frame clones and leaves out a portion. The data show roughly 200,000 clones, roughly 70% seen once. Germline V CDR1 and CDR2: GTSNPN, SVGIG (reference sequence). The length of the CDR3 is 16 residues. J lost 5 bases, V lost 8 bases, and 19 bases had no gene match. The rearrangement joins TRBV30 to TRBJ2-3; 7 nucleotides line up with TRBD1. The origin of this receptor is a male donor in good health and CMV-seronegative. The sequenced sample consisted of PBMCs. The CDR3 nucleotides are TGTGCCGCTGGAAAGGGACGACAGGGCCTGGGAGATACGCAGTATTTT. Its protein product is CAAGKGRQGLGDTQYF.